What follows are 8 T cell receptor beta chains derived from one specimen sequenced in a study of cytomegalovirus exposure and HLA in healthy donors (dated by TCRdb to 2017 to 2019). The receptor library was made with the immunoSEQ multiplex PCR assay. A mixture of 60 forward primers for TCR Vbeta segments and 13 reverse primers for TCR Jbeta segments was used in the multiplex PCR. The table was pulled from immuneACCESS by TCRdb, which kept in-frame rearrangements only. Such tables lose some clones; where checked, under half of the loss comes from unresolved V genes, and the rest has no known cause. The sample contains about 150,000 clones, 75% to 85% of them found a single time. The top ten constitute around 6.5% of the sample. What was sequenced was PBMCs. These receptors came from a man aged 50 or older in good health and CMV-seropositive.

The gene calls are TRBV2 and TRBJ2-5; tentatively, D is TRBD2 (6 bases). The J call may be wrong; the DNA end is better matched by TRBJ2-7. Germline V CDR1 and CDR2: SNHLY, FYNNEI. The CDR3 covers 12 residues. As DNA, the CDR3 is TGTGCCAGCAGTGGTCTAGCGAACGAGCAGTACTTC. Its translation is CASSGLANEQYF.

This clone was found a few times. The chain combines TRBV14 with TRBJ2-5; D might be TRBD1 (5 bases). The CDR3 extends over 16 amino acids. CDR1 and CDR2 (germline): SGHDN, FVKESK. V lost 4 bases, J lost 5 bases, and 20 bases lay in between. CDR3 residues: CASSLGLDSSAETQYF. CDR3 DNA: TGTGCCAGCAGCCTGGGGCTTGACAGTTCTGCGGAGACCCAGTACTTC.

About this clone: The germline gene is not matched at one end of the junction; a read error may be the cause. The chain links TRBV6-5 to TRBJ1-1; D gene unclear. CDR3 size: 14 residues. Germline CDR1 reads MNHEY; CDR2 reads SVGAGI. The CDR3 loop is CASSSDGWNAEAFF. CDR3 bases: TGTGCCAGCAGTAGCGATGGGTGGAACGCTGAAGCTTTCTTT.

This clone turned up a few times. V usage is TRBV6-5 and J usage is TRBJ2-5; D is ambiguous. CDR3 length equals 12 residues. CDR1 and CDR2 (germline): MNHEY, SVGAGI. Trimming stripped 5 bases from V and 0 bases from J, with 4 bases between. CDR3: CASSRYQETQYF. The CDR3 region has the DNA TGTGCCAGCAGTCGGTACCAAGAGACCCAGTACTTC.

V gene TRBV7-9 combines with J gene TRBJ1-2, with D possibly TRBD1 on 6 matching bases. The germline V and J ends were trimmed by 5 bases and 8 bases, with 21 bases remaining between them. Germline assignment: CDR1 SEHNR and CDR2 FQNEAQ (reference sequence). This CDR3 is 15 amino acids long. The CDR3, as DNA: TGTGCCAGCAGCCAATCGGGGGGGGCACCCAACGGCTACACCTTC. Its protein product is CASSQSGGAPNGYTF.

The rearrangement uses TRBV2 and TRBJ2-2; 11 bases line up with TRBD1. This CDR3 comprises 14 residues. The junction had 2 bases not matched to a gene; V was cut back by 6 bases and J by 5 bases. Germline CDR1 SNHLY, CDR2 FYNNEI. CDR3 loop: CASRGTGGTGELFF. The CDR3 region has the DNA TGTGCCAGCAGGGGGACAGGGGGAACCGGGGAGCTGTTTTTT.

This chain uses TRBV19 with TRBJ2-2; 11 positions agree with TRBD2. The CDR3 spans 17 residues. Germline loops: CDR1 LNHDA, CDR2 SQIVND (reference sequence). Trimming at V came to 4 bases and at J to 7 bases, leaving 11 bases not matched to a gene. CDR3 protein: CASSRGLAEKLGGELFF. The CDR3 nucleotides read TGTGCCAGTAGTAGGGGACTAGCGGAGAAGCTGGGCGGGGAGCTGTTTTTT.

V gene TRBV5-1 combines with J gene TRBJ1-1; TRBD1 is a possible D gene (6 bases). Germline V gene data show CDR1 as SGHRS and CDR2 as YFSETQ. V was clipped by 4 bases and J by 4 bases, with 17 bases between them. This CDR3 is built from 15 residues. CDR3 in amino acids: CASSGQGNWRTEAFF. The CDR3 DNA sequence: TGCGCCAGCAGCGGTCAGGGGAATTGGCGCACTGAAGCTTTCTTT.